This T cell receptor beta chain comes out of a study of blood T cell repertoires in COVID-19. The ends were cut back, 4 bases at V and 6 bases at J, with 18 bases in the middle. CDR3 length equals 16 residues. Germline loops: CDR1 ENHRY, CDR2 SYGVKD. Libraries were prepared by immunoSEQ multiplex PCR; TCRdb keeps only in-frame clonotypes and omits some of them. This repertoire shows about 160,000 clones, less than 85% found once; its top ten account for more than 6%. The TCR sequence derives from a woman aged 35 to 49 with COVID-19, enrolled during active disease. The source material was peripheral blood. The rearrangement uses TRBV10-3 and TRBJ1-4; D gene unclear. The CDR3 is CAISASLGRLDEKLFF. CDR3 nucleotides: TGTGCCATCAGTGCTTCCCTAGGAAGGCTGGATGAAAAACTGTTTTTT.